This T cell receptor beta chain originates from a study of T cell repertoires in cytomegalovirus infection. Study-wide context: Recently identified HLA-C-restricted CMV epitopes were among the peptides used. CMV infection plus the matching HLA type was flagged by public TCR beta signatures.

With regard to this clonotype: As yet, its antigen is unknown.

The CDR3 length is 15 residues. Losses at the gene ends were 5 bases for V and 5 bases for J; bases not matched to a gene: 8. CDR1 and CDR2 from the germline V gene are SGHVS and FNYEAQ. Study results and limitations: Public TCR beta family frequency separated CMV-and-HLA carriers, including in an independent cohort. The ex vivo response was dominated by HLA-C-restricted CMV-specific TCR beta clonotypes.

From the reads, TCRdb called clonotypes with MiXCR, one entry per CDR3 protein. The sample contains roughly 860,000 distinct CDR3 sequences, 32% of which appear only once. J is TRBJ2-1 and V is TRBV7-6; 8 nucleotides match TRBD2. The sequence was obtained from a human donor in good health (CMV status not recorded). Some clones in this sample may be carry-over from other donors' samples. Here the sequenced sample was cultured CD8+ T cells from PBMCs, taken from culture after CMV antigen stimulation. The CDR3 nucleotides read TGTGCCAGCAGCCCATTTAGCGGGGAGGACAATGAGCAGTTCTTC. Protein product: CASSPFSGEDNEQFF.